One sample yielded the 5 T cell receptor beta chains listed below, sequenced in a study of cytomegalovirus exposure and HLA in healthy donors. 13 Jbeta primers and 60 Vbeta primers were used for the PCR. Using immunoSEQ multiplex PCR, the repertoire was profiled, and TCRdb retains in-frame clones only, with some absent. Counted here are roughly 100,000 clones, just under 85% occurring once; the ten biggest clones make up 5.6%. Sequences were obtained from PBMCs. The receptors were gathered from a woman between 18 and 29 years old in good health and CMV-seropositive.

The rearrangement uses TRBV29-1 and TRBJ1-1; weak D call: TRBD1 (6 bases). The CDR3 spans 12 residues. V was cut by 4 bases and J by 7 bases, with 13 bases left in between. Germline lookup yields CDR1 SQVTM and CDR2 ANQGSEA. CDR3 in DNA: TGCAGCGTTGTTGGGGGCCCGGATGAAGCTTTCTTT. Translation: CSVVGGPDEAFF. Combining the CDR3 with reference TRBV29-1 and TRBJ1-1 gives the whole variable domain SAVISQKPSRDICQRGTSLTIQCQVDSQVTMMFWYRQQPGQSLTLIATANQGSEATYESGFVIDKFPISRPNLTFSTLTVSNMSPEDSSIYLCSVVGGPDEAFFGQGTRLTVV.

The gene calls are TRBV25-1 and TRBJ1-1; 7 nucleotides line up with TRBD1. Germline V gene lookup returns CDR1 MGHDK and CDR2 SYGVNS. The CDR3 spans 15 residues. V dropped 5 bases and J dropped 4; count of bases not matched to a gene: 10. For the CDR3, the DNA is TGTGCCAGCAGTAGGGCAGGGGCAGGGGGCACTGAAGCTTTCTTT. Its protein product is CASSRAGAGGTEAFF.

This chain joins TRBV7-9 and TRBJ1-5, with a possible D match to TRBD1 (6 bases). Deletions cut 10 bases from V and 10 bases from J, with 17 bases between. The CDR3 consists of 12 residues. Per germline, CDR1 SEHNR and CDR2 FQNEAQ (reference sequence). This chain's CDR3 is CATARDISPQHF. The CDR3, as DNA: TGTGCCACCGCCAGGGACATCAGCCCCCAGCATTTT.

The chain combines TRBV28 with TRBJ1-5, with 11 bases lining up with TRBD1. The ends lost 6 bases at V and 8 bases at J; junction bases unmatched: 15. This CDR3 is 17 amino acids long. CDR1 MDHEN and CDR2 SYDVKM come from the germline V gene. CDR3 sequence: CASRKTRRTGGWEPQHF. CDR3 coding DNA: TGTGCCAGCAGGAAGACCCGGCGGACAGGGGGCTGGGAGCCCCAGCATTTT.

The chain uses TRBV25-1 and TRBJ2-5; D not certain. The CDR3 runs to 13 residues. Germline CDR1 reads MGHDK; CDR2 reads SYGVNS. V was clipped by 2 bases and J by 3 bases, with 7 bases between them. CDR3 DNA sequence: TGTGCCAGCAGTGAAGAGCGAGAAGAGACCCAGTACTTC. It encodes CASSEEREETQYF.